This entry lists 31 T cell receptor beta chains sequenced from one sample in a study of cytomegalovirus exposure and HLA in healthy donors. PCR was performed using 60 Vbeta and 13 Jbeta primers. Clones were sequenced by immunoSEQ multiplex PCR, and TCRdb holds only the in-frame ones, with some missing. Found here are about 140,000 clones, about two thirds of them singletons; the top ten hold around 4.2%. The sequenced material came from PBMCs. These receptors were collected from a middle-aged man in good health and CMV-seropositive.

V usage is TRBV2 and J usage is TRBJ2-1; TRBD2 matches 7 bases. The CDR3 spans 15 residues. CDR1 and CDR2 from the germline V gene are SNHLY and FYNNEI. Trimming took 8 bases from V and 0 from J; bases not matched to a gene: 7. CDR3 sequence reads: CASRLADGSYNEQFF. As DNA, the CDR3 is TGTGCCAGCCGCCTAGCGGACGGCTCCTACAATGAGCAGTTCTTC.

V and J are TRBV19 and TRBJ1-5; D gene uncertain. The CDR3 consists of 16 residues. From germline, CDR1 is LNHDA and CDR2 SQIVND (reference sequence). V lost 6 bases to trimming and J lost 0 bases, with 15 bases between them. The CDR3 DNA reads TGTGCCAGTAGGGGCGAGAGGGTACGTAGCAATCAGCCCCAGCATTTT. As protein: CASRGERVRSNQPQHF.

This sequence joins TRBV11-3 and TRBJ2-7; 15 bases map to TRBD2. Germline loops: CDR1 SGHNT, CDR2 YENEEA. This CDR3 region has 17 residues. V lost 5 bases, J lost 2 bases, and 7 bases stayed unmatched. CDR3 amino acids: CASSPPRTSGRAYEQYF. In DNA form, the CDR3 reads TGTGCCAGCAGCCCACCCCGGACTAGCGGGAGGGCCTACGAGCAGTACTTC.

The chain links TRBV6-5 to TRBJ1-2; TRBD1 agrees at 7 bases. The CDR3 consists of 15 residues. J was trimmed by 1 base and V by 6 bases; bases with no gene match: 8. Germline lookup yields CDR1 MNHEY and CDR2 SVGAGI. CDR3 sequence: CASSPWTGVNYGYTF. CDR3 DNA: TGTGCCAGCAGCCCCTGGACAGGCGTTAACTATGGCTACACCTTC.

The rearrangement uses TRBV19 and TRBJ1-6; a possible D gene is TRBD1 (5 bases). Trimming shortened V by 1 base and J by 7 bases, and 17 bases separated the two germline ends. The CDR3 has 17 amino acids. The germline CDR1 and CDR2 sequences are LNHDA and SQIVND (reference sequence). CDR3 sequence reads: CASSIARLLKGNSPLHF. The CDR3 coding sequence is TGTGCCAGTAGTATAGCAAGGTTATTGAAGGGGAATTCACCCCTCCACTTT. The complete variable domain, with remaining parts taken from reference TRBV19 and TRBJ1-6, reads DGGITQSPKYLFRKEGQNVTLSCEQNLNHDAMYWYRQDPGQGLRLIYYSQIVNDFQKGDIAEGYSVSREKKESFPLTVTSAQKNPTAFYLCASSIARLLKGNSPLHFGNGTRLTVT.

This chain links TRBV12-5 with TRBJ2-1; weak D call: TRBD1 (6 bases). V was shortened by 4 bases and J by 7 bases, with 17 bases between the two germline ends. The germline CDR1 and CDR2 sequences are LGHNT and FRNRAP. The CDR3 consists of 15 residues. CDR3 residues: CASGSFGGSGNEQFF. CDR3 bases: TGTGCTAGTGGTTCCTTTGGGGGCTCCGGGAATGAGCAGTTCTTC.

The CDR3 DNA sequence: TGTGCCAGTAGTATCGTGCGGCTTAGCTCCTACAATGAGCAGTTCTTC. Translation gives CASSIVRLSSYNEQFF. V gene TRBV19 combines with J gene TRBJ2-1; D gene unclear. The CDR3 loop spans 16 amino acids. Trimming shortened V by 3 bases and J by 0 bases, and 12 bases separated the two germline ends. Germline lookup yields CDR1 LNHDA and CDR2 SQIVND (reference sequence).

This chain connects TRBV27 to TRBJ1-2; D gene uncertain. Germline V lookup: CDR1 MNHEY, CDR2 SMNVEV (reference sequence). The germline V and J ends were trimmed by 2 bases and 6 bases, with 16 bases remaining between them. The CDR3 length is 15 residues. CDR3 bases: TGTGCCAGCAGTTTAAGTAGGTTGGGCAGGAATGGCTACACCTTC. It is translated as CASSLSRLGRNGYTF.

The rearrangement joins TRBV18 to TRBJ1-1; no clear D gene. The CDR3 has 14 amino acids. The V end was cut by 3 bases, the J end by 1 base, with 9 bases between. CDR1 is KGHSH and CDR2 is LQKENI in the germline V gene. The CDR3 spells CASSPAARNTEAFF. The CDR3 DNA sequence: TGTGCCAGCTCACCCGCGGCCCGGAACACTGAAGCTTTCTTT.

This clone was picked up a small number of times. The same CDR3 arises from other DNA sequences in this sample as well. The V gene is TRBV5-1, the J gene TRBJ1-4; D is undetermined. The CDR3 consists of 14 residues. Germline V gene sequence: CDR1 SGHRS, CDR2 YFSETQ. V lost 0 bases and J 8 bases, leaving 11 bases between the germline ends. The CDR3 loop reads CASSLGGGNEKLFF. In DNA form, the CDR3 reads TGCGCCAGCAGCTTGGGTGGAGGTAACGAAAAACTGTTTTTT.

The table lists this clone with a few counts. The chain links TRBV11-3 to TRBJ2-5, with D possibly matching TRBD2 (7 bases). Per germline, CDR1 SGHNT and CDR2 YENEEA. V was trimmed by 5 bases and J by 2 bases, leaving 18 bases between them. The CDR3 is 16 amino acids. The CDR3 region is CASSVLGGRAQETQYF. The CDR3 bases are TGTGCCAGCAGCGTTCTGGGGGGGCGTGCGCAAGAGACCCAGTACTTC.

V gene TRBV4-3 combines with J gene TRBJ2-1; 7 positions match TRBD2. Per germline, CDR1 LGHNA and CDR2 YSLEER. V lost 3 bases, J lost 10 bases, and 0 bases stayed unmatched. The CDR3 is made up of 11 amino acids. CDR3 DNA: TGCGCCAGCAGCCATAGCGGGGAGCAGTTCTTC. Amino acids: CASSHSGEQFF.

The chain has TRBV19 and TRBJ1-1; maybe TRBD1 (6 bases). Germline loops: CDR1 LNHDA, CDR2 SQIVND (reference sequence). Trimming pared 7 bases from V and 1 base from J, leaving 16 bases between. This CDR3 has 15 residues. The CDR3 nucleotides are TGTGCCAGTATCCGCGGGGGGCCAGGGAACACTGAAGCTTTCTTT. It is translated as CASIRGGPGNTEAFF. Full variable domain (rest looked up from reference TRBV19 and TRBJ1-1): DGGITQSPKYLFRKEGQNVTLSCEQNLNHDAMYWYRQDPGQGLRLIYYSQIVNDFQKGDIAEGYSVSREKKESFPLTVTSAQKNPTAFYLCASIRGGPGNTEAFFGQGTRLTVV.

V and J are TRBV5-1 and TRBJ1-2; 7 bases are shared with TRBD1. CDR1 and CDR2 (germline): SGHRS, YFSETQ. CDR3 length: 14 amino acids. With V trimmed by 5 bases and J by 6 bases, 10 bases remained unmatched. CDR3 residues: CASSPTGAWDGYTF. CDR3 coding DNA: TGCGCCAGCAGTCCCACAGGGGCGTGGGATGGCTACACCTTC.

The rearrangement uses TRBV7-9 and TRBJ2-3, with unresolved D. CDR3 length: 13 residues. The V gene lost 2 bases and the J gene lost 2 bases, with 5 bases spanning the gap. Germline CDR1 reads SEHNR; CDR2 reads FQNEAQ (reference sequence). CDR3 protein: CASSLSYTDTQYF. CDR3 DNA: TGTGCCAGCAGCTTATCGTACACAGATACGCAGTATTTT.

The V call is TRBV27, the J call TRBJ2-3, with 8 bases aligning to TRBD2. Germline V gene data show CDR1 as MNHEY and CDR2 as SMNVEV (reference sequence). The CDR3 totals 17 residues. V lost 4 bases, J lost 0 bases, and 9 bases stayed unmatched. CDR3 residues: CASSYGRVPSSTDTQYF. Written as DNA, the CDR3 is TGTGCCAGCAGTTACGGGAGGGTCCCGTCTAGCACAGATACGCAGTATTTT.

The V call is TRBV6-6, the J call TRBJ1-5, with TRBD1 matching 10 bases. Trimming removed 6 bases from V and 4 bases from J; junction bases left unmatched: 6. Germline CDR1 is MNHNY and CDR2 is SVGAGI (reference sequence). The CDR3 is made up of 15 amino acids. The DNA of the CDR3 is TGTGCCAGCAGACAGACAGGGGGCCCAAATCAGCCCCAGCATTTT. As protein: CASRQTGGPNQPQHF.

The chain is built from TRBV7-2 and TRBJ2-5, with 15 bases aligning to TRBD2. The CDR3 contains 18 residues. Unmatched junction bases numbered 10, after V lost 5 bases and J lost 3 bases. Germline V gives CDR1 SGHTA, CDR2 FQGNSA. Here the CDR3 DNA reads TGTGCCAGCAGCACCCAATGGGGACTAGCGGGAGGTAAAGAGACCCAGTACTTC. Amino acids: CASSTQWGLAGGKETQYF.

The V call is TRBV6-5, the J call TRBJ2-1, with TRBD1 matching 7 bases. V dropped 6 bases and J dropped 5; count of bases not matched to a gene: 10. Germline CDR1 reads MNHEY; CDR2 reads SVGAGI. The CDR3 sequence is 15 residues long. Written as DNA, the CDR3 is TGTGCCAGCAGATTAGACAGGGCAAAAAACAATGAGCAGTTCTTC. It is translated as CASRLDRAKNNEQFF.

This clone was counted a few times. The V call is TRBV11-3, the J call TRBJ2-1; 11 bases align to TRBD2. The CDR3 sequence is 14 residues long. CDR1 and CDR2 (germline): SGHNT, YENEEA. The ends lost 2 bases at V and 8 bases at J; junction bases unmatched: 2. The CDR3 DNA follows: TGTGCCAGCAGCTTAACTAGCGGGGGTTATGAGCAGTTCTTC. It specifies CASSLTSGGYEQFF.

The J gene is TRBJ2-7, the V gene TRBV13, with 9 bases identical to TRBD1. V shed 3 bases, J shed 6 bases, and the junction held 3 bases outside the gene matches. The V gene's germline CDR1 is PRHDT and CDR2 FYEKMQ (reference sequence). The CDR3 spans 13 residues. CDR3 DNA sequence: TGTGCCAGCAGCTTTAGGACAGGGGTCGAGCAGTACTTC. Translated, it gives CASSFRTGVEQYF.

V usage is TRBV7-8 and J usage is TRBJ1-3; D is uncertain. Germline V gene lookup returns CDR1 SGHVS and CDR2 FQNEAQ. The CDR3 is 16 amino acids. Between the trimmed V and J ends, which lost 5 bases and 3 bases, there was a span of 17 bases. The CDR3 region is CASSPRAGLSGNTIYF. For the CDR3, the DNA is TGTGCCAGCAGCCCCCGGGCGGGGTTGAGTGGAAACACCATATATTTT.

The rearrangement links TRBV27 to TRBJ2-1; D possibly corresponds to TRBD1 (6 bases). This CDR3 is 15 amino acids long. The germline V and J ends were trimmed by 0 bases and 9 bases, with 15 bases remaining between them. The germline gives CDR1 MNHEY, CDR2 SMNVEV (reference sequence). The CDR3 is CASSLSGPQGGEQFF. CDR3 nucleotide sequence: TGTGCCAGCAGTTTATCTGGGCCACAGGGCGGTGAGCAGTTCTTC.

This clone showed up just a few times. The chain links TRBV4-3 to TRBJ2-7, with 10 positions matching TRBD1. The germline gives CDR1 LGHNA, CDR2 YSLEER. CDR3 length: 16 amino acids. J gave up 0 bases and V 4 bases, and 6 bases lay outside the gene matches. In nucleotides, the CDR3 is TGCGCCAGCAGCCCGAGGACAGGGGGGGACTCCTACGAGCAGTACTTC. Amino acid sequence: CASSPRTGGDSYEQYF.

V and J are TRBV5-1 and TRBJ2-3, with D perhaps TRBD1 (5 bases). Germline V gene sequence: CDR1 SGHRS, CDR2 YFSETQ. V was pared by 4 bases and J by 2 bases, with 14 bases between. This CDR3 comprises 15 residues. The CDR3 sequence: CASSPDRLTTDTQYF. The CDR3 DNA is TGCGCCAGCAGCCCCGACAGACTTACCACAGATACGCAGTATTTT.

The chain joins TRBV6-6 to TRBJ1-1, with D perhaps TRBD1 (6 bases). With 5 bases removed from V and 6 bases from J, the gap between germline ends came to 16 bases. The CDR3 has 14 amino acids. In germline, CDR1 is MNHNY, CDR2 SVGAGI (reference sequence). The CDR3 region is CASSPPGGRSEAFF. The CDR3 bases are TGTGCCAGCAGTCCCCCGGGGGGGCGGTCTGAAGCTTTCTTT.

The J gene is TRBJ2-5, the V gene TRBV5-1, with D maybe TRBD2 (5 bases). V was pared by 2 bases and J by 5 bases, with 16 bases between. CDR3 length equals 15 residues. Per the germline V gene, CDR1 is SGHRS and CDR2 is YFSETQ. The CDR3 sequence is CASSLTSSDSETQYF. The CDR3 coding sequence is TGCGCCAGCAGCTTAACTAGTTCTGACTCTGAGACCCAGTACTTC.

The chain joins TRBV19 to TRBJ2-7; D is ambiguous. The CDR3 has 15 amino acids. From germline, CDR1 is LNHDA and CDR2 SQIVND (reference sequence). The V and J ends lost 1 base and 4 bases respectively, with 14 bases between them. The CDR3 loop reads CASSIVPGSRYEQYF. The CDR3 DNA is TGTGCCAGTAGTATAGTACCGGGTTCACGGTACGAGCAGTACTTC.

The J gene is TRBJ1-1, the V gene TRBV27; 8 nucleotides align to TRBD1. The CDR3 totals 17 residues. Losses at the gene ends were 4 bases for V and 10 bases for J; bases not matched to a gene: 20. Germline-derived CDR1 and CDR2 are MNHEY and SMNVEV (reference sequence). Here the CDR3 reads CASSSERQGPNPGVAFF. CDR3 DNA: TGTGCCAGCAGTTCCGAGCGACAGGGGCCTAATCCCGGAGTAGCTTTCTTT.

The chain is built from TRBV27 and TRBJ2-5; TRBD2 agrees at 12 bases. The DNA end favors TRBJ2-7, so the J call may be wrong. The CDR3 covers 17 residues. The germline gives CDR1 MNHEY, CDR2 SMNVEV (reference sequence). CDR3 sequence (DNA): TGTGCCAGCAGTCCCCTAGCTAGCGGGAGGGCCGGCTACGAGCAGTACTTC. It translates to CASSPLASGRAGYEQYF.

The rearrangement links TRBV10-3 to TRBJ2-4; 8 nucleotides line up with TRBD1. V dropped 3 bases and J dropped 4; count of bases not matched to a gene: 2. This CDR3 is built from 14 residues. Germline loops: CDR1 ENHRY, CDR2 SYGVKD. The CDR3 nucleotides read TGTGCCATCAGTGACGGACAGGGAAAAAACATTCAGTACTTC. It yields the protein CAISDGQGKNIQYF.